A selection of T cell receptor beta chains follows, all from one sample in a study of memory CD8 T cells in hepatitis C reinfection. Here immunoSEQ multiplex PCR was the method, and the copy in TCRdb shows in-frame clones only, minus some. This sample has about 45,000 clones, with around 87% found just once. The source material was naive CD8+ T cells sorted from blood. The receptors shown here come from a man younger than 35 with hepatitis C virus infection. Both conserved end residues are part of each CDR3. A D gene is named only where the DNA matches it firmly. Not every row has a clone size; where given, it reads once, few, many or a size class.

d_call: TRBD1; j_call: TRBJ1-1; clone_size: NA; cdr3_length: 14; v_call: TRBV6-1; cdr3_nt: TGTGCCAGCAGTGGGGACAGCCCGAACACTGAAGCTTTCTTT; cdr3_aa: CASSGDSPNTEAFF
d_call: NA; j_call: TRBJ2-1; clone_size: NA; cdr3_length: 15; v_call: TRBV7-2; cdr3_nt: TGTGCCAGCAGCTTAGGGGTAGCTGGTGGCGATGAGCAGTTCTTC; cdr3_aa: CASSLGVAGGDEQFF
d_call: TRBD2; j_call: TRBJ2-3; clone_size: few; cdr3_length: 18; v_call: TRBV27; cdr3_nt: TGTGCCAGCAGTCCCCGCCCCCCTGGGGCGGGGGTCACAGATACGCAGTATTTT; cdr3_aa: CASSPRPPGAGVTDTQYF
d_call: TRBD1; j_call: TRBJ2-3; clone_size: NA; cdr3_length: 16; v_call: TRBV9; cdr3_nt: TGTGCCAGCAGCGCACAGGGGGCTGGGTTGCCAGATACGCAGTATTTT; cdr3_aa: CASSAQGAGLPDTQYF
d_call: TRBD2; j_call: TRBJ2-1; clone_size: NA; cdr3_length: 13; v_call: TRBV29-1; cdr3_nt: TGCAGCGTTAGACTAGCGGGAGGGGATGAGCAGTTCTTC; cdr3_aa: CSVRLAGGDEQFF
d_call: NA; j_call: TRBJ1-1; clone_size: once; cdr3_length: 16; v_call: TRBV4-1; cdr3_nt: TGCGCCAGCAGCCAAGAAGGGAGGGGTAAACTCGCTGAAGCTTTCTTT; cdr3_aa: CASSQEGRGKLAEAFF
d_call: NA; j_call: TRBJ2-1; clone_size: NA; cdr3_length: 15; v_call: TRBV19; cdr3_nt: TGTGCCAGCTCCTTGGGGGGATTCGTGGACAATGAGCAGTTCTTC; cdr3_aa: CASSLGGFVDNEQFF
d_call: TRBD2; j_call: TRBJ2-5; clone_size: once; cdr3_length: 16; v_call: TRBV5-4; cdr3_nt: TGTGCCAGCAGCTTGGGGGATAGCGGGGTACAAGAGACCCAGTACTTC; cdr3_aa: CASSLGDSGVQETQYF
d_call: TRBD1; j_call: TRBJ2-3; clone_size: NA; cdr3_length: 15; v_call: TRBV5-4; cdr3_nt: TGTGCCAGCAGCTTCACAGGGGCTGGGACAGATACGCAGTATTTT; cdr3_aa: CASSFTGAGTDTQYF
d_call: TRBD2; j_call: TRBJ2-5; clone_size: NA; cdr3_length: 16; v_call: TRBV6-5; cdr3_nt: TGTGCCAGCAGTTACCCCGGACTAGCGGTTCAAGAGACCCAGTACTTC; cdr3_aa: CASSYPGLAVQETQYF
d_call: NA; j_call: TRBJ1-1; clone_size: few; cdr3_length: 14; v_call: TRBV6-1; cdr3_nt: TGTGCCAGCAGTGAAGCAGCGTTGGGAGCTGAAGCTTTCTTT; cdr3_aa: CASSEAALGAEAFF
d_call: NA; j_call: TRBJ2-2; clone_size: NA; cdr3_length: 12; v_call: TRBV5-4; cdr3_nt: TGTGCCAGCAGCTCGACTAGCGGGGAGCTGTTTTTT; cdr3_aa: CASSSTSGELFF
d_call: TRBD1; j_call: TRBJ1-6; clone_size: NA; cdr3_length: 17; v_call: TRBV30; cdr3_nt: TGTGCCTGGAGTCCCGGGACAGCCGCCTTACCTCATTCACCCCTCCACTTT; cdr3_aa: CAWSPGTAALPHSPLHF
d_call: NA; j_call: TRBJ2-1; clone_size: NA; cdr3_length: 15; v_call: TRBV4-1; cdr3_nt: TGCGCCAGCAGCCAAGGACAGGTACGCCTCGATGAGCAGTTCTTC; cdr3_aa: CASSQGQVRLDEQFF
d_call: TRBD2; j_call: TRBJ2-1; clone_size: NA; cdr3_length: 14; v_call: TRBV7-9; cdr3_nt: TGTGCCAGCAGCCAGGGACTAGCGGGGAATGAGCAGTTCTTC; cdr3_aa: CASSQGLAGNEQFF
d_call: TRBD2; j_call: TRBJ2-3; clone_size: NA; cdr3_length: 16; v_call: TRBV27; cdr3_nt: TGTGCCAACCGCCGGGGGGGCTTTCTTCTCACAGATACGCAGTATTTT; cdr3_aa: CANRRGGFLLTDTQYF
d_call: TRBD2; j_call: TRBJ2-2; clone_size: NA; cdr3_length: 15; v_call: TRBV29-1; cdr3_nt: TGCAGCGTGGGGACTAGCGGGGCTAACACCGGGGAGCTGTTTTTT; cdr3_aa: CSVGTSGANTGELFF
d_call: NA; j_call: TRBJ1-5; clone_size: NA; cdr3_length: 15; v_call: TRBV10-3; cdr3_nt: TGTGCCATCAGTGAGTCTGGACAGATTAATCAGCCCCAGCATTTT; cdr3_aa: CAISESGQINQPQHF
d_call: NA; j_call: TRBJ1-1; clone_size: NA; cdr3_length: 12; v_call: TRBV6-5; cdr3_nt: TGTGCCAGCATGGTCGCGGGGACTGAAGCTTTCTTT; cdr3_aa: CASMVAGTEAFF
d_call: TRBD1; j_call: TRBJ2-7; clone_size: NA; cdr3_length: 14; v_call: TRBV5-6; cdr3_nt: TGTGCCAGCAGCTTGTGGCACAGGGGGTTTGAGCAGTACTTC; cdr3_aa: CASSLWHRGFEQYF
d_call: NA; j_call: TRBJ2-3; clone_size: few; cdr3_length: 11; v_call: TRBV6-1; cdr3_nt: TGTGCCAGCGGGGACGGGAGTTCGCAGTATTTT; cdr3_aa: CASGDGSSQYF
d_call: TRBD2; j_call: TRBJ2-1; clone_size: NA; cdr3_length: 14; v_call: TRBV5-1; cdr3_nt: TGCGCCAGCAGCTCGGGCCGGGGGGAAAGTGAGCAGTTCTTC; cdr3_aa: CASSSGRGESEQFF
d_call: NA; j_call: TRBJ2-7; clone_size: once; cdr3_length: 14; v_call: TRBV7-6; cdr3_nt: TGTGCCAGCAGCTTAACCGGGAACCCCTACGAGCAGTACTTC; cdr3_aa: CASSLTGNPYEQYF
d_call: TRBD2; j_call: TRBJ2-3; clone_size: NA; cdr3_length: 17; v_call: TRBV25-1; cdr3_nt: TGTGCCAGCAGTCGCGGGACTAGCGGGAGCGTAACAGATACGCAGTATTTT; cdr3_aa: CASSRGTSGSVTDTQYF
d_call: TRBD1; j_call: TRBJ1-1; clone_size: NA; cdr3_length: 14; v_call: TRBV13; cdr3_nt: TGTGCCAGCAGCTTAGGAGCCAGGGGGCCTGAAGCTTTCTTT; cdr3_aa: CASSLGARGPEAFF
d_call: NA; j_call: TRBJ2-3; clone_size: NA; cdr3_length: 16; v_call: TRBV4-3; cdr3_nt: TGCGCCAGCAGCCAAGTTGGCAGTTTGCGCACAGATACGCAGTATTTT; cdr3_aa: CASSQVGSLRTDTQYF
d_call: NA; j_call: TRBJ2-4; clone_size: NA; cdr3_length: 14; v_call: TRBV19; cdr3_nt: TGTGCCAGTAGTGACTGGCTAGCGAAAAACATTCAGTACTTC; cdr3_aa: CASSDWLAKNIQYF
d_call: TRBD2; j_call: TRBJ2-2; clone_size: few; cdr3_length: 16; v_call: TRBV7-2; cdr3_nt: TGTGCCAGCAGCGCCCCTAGCGGGGGGGCCCCCGGGGAGCTGTTTTTT; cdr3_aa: CASSAPSGGAPGELFF
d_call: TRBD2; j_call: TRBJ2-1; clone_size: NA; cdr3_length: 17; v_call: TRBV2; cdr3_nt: TGTGCCAGCAGCGCAACCCCGGGACTAGCGGTCTACAATGAGCAGTTCTTC; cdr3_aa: CASSATPGLAVYNEQFF
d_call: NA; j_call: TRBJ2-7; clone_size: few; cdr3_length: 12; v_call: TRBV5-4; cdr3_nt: TGTGCCAGCAGCTTGGGTCTAACCGAGCAGTACTTC; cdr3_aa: CASSLGLTEQYF
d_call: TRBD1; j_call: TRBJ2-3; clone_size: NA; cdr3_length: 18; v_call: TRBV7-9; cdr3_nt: TGTGCCAGCAGCTTAGCCGGGACAGGGGCTTCTGTCACAGATACGCAGTATTTT; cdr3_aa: CASSLAGTGASVTDTQYF
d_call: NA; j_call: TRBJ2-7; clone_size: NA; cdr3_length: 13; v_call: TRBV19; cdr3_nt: TGTGCCAGTACTACGGGGAACTCCTACGAGCAGTACTTC; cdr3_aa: CASTTGNSYEQYF
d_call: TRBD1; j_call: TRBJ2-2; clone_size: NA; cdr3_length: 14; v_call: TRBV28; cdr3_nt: TGTGCCAGCAGTTTACAGGGGGCCACCGGGGAGCTGTTTTTT; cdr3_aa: CASSLQGATGELFF
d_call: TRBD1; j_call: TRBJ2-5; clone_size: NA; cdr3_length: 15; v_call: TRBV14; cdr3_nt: TGTGCCAGCAGCCTGGGACAGGGGGCATGGAAGACCCAGTACTTC; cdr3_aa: CASSLGQGAWKTQYF
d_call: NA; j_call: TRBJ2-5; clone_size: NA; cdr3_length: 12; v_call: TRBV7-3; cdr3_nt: TGTGCCAGCAGCTCCGGAGGCGAGACCCAGTACTTC; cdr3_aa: CASSSGGETQYF